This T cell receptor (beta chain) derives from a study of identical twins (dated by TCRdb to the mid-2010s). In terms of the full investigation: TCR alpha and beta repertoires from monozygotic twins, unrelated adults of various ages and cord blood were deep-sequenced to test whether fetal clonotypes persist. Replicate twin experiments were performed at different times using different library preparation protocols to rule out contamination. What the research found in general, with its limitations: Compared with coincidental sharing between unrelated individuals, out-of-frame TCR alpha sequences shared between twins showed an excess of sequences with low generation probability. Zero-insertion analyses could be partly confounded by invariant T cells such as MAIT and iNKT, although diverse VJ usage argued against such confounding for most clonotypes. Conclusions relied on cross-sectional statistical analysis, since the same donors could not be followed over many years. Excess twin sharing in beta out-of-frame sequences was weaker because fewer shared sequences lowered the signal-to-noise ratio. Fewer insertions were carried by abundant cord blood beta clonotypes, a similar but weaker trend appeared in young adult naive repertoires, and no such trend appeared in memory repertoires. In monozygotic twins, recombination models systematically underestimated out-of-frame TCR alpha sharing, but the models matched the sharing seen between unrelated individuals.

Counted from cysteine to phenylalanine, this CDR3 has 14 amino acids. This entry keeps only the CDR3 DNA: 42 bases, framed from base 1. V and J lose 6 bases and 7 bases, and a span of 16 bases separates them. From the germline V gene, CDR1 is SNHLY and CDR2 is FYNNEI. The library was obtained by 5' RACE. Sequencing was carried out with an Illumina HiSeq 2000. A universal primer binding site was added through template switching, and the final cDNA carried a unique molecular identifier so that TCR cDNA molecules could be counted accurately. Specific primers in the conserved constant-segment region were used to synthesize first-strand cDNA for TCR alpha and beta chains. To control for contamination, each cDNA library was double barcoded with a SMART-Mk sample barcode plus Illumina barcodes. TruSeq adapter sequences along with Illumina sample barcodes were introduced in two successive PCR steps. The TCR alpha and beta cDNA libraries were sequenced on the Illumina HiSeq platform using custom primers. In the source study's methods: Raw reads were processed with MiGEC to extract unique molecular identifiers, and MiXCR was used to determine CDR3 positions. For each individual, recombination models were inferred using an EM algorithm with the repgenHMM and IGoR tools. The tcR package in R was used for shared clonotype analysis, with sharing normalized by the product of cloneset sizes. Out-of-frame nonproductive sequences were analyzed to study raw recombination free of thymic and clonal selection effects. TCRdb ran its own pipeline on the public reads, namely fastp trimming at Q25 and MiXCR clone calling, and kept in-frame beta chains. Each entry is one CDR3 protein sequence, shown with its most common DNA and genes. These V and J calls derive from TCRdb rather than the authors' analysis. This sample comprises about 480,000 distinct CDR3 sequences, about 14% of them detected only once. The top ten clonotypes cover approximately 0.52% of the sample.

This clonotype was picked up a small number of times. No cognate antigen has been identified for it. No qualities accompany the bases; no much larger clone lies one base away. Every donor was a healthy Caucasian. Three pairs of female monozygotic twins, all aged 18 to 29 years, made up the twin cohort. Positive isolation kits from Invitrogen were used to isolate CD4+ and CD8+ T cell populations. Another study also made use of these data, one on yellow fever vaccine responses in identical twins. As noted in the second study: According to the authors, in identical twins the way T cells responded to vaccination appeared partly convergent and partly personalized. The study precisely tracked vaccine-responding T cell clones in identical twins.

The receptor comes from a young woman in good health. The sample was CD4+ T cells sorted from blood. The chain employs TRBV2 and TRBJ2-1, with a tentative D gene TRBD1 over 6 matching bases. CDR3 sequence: CASRVGRGYNEQFF. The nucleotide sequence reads TGTGCCAGCAGGGTGGGTAGGGGGTATAATGAGCAGTTCTTC.